These 29 T cell receptor beta chains were sequenced from one sample in a study of sequential checkpoint blockade in melanoma. Noted treatment: randomized to nivolumab then ipilimumab (arm A) or the reverse (arm B). Data came from immunoSEQ multiplex PCR; TCRdb stores just in-frame clones and leaves some out. The data contain 35,000 to 40,000 clones, around 86% of them singletons. The sample in question was CD8+ T cells sorted from blood (inferred from file names), obtained from a patient given nivolumab and ipilimumab in sequence. Every receptor here comes from a human donor with melanoma.

The chain has TRBV11-3 and TRBJ2-1; 9 bases match TRBD1. Germline V lookup: CDR1 SGHNT, CDR2 YENEEA. Trimming took 2 bases from V and 8 from J; bases not matched to a gene: 4. The CDR3 is 14 residues long. CDR3 nucleotide sequence: TGTGCCAGCAGCTTACGGGACAGGGAGGATGAGCAGTTCTTC. It codes for CASSLRDREDEQFF. The entire variable domain, with the rest obtained from reference TRBV11-3 and TRBJ2-1, is as follows: EAGVVQSPRYKIIEKKQPVAFWCNPISGHNTLYWYLQNLGQGPELLIRYENEEAVDDSQLPKDRFSAERLKGVDSTLKIQPAELGDSAVYLCASSLRDREDEQFFGPGTRLTVL.

V usage is TRBV7-8 and J usage is TRBJ1-1, with a tentative D call TRBD1 (5 bases). The CDR3 totals 16 residues. Germline V lookup: CDR1 SGHVS, CDR2 FQNEAQ. V gave up 0 bases and J gave up 3 bases, with 14 bases separating them. This chain's CDR3 is CASSLARWGVDTEAFF. The CDR3 DNA reads TGTGCCAGCAGCTTAGCGCGGTGGGGGGTAGACACTGAAGCTTTCTTT.

The V and J genes are TRBV7-2 and TRBJ2-7; TRBD2 matches 11 bases. In germline, CDR1 is SGHTA, CDR2 FQGNSA. V lost 5 bases and J lost 2; bases outside the gene matches: 11. The CDR3 is 17 residues long. The CDR3 DNA sequence: TGTGCCAGCAGCCTGTGGACTAGCGGGCCCCTCCCCTACGAGCAGTACTTC. This codes for CASSLWTSGPLPYEQYF.

This rearrangement joins TRBV10-2 to TRBJ2-7, with 10 bases identical to TRBD2. The ends lost 9 bases at V and 3 bases at J; junction bases unmatched: 11. The CDR3 is 15 amino acids. Looked up from germline, CDR1 is WSHSY and CDR2 is SAAADI. In DNA form, the CDR3 reads TGCGCCAGTCTAACCGGGACTAGCGTAATCTACGAGCAGTACTTC. This translates into CASLTGTSVIYEQYF.

The rearrangement links TRBV27 to TRBJ2-5, with D possibly being TRBD1 (6 bases). The CDR3 spans 16 residues. Germline V gene sequence: CDR1 MNHEY, CDR2 SMNVEV (reference sequence). Trimming took off 6 bases at V and 2 bases at J, with 19 bases between the two ends. The DNA for the CDR3 is TGTGCCAGCAGCCAGGACAGTGGTATCCGACAAGAGACCCAGTACTTC. Translating gives CASSQDSGIRQETQYF.

Only a few counts were recorded for this clone. V is TRBV6-5 and J is TRBJ1-1, with D tentatively TRBD1 (6 bases). This CDR3 is built from 16 residues. V was clipped by 0 bases and J by 4 bases, with 15 bases between them. Germline assignment: CDR1 MNHEY and CDR2 SVGAGI. The CDR3 DNA reads TGTGCCAGCAGTTACTCGGGACTAATGGGGGCCACTGAAGCTTTCTTT. This translates into CASSYSGLMGATEAFF.

The chain has TRBV15 and TRBJ2-2; D is possibly TRBD2 (5 bases). The CDR3 extends over 14 amino acids. Trimming removed 8 bases at V and 2 bases at J, with 12 bases between. The germline V gene encodes CDR1 LNHNV and CDR2 YYDKDF (reference sequence). DNA of the CDR3: TGTGCCACCGAGGGAAGGGCCAACACCGGGGAGCTGTTTTTT. It translates to CATEGRANTGELFF.

V usage is TRBV9 and J usage is TRBJ1-2, with 12 bases lining up with TRBD1. This CDR3 is built from 15 residues. The V gene end was trimmed by 0 bases and the J gene end by 6 bases; junction bases not matched to a gene: 3. The germline V gene has CDR1 SGDLS and CDR2 YYNGEE. The CDR3, as DNA: TGTGCCAGCAGCGTAGAGGGACAGGGGGCTGATGGCTACACCTTC. Encoded protein: CASSVEGQGADGYTF.

The CDR3 nucleotides read TGTGCCTGGAGCCTAGACGAGCAGTACTTC. Its protein product is CAWSLDEQYF. The V call is TRBV30, the J call TRBJ2-7, with D unresolved. Trimming pared 3 bases from V and 5 bases from J, leaving 5 bases between. Germline loops: CDR1 GTSNPN, CDR2 SVGIG (reference sequence). The CDR3 totals 10 residues.

The rearrangement uses TRBV5-1 and TRBJ1-2; TRBD1 might be the D (5 bases). Germline CDR1 is SGHRS and CDR2 is YFSETQ. The CDR3 totals 15 residues. Trimming took 0 bases from V and 6 from J, leaving 15 bases between them. CDR3 sequence (DNA): TGCGCCAGCAGCTTGGCCCCAACGAAGGGGCATGGCTACACCTTC. Amino acid sequence: CASSLAPTKGHGYTF.

The chain carries TRBV7-9 and TRBJ2-7, with D possibly TRBD1 on 5 matching bases. V was cut by 3 bases and J by 4 bases, with 13 bases left in between. The CDR3 runs 14 residues. Germline assignment: CDR1 SEHNR and CDR2 FQNEAQ (reference sequence). The CDR3 here is CASSLEQAGYEQYV. CDR3 DNA: TGTGCCAGCAGCTTGGAACAGGCTGGGTACGAGCAGTACGTC.

V usage is TRBV4-2 and J usage is TRBJ1-1, with a weak D call TRBD1 (5 bases). V was trimmed by 1 base and J by 1 base, leaving 13 bases between them. Germline assignment: CDR1 LGHNA and CDR2 YNFKEQ. The CDR3 has 16 residues. CDR3 amino acids: CASSQGGRGRNTEAFF. The CDR3 coding sequence is TGTGCCAGCAGCCAAGGAGGGAGGGGTAGGAACACTGAAGCTTTCTTT.

This sequence joins TRBV15 and TRBJ2-7, with 7 positions matching TRBD2. The CDR3 has 15 amino acids. The V gene's germline CDR1 is LNHNV and CDR2 YYDKDF (reference sequence). V gave up 2 bases and J gave up 3 bases; unmatched junction bases: 7. The CDR3: CATSRSRSSGYEQYF. CDR3 coding DNA: TGTGCCACCAGCAGATCGCGGTCTAGCGGCTACGAGCAGTACTTC.

The chain has TRBV9 and TRBJ2-5; D ambiguous. Germline V gene lookup returns CDR1 SGDLS and CDR2 YYNGEE. The CDR3 length is 14 residues. The V end lost 0 bases, the J end lost 4 bases, and 10 bases lay between the germline ends. This CDR3 reads CASSVAQILETQYF. CDR3 coding DNA: TGTGCCAGCAGCGTAGCCCAGATTTTAGAGACCCAGTACTTC.

V and J are TRBV11-2 and TRBJ2-7; D is uncertain. Germline V lookup: CDR1 SGHAT, CDR2 FQNNGV. The CDR3 is made up of 14 amino acids. Trimming removed 1 base from V and 6 bases from J, with 13 bases in between. The CDR3 reads CASSLAGNRREQYF. CDR3 nucleotide sequence: TGTGCCAGCAGCTTAGCAGGCAACCGTCGCGAGCAGTACTTC.

This clone was picked up one time. The chain uses TRBV7-2 and TRBJ1-1; TRBD1 agrees at 9 bases. The CDR3 spans 13 residues. With V trimmed by 5 bases and J by 5 bases, 3 bases remained unmatched. CDR1 is SGHTA and CDR2 is FQGNSA in the germline V gene. The CDR3 here is CASSLTGGTEAFF. CDR3 bases: TGTGCCAGCAGCCTGACAGGGGGAACTGAAGCTTTCTTT. Combining the CDR3 with reference TRBV7-2 and TRBJ1-1 gives the whole variable domain GAGVSQSPSNKVTEKGKDVELRCDPISGHTALYWYRQSLGQGLEFLIYFQGNSAPDKSGLPSDRFSAERTGGSVSTLTIQRTQQEDSAVYLCASSLTGGTEAFFGQGTRLTVV.

Note on this clone: The junction departs from germline at one end; a sequencing error may be responsible. This chain links TRBV9 with TRBJ1-4; perhaps TRBD1 as D (5 bases). There are 14 residues in the CDR3. In germline, CDR1 is SGDLS, CDR2 YYNGEE. The chain's CDR3 is CASSLGTLNEQLFF. The CDR3 DNA is TGTGCCAGCAGCCTCGGGACTTTAAATGAACAACTGTTTTTT.

The rearrangement joins TRBV27 to TRBJ2-7; 13 nucleotides match TRBD2. Germline V gives CDR1 MNHEY, CDR2 SMNVEV (reference sequence). J lost 4 bases, V lost 0 bases, and 15 bases had no gene match. CDR3 length: 20 residues. The CDR3 DNA sequence: TGTGCCAGCAGTTTATCATACGGCAGAGAACTAGCGGGAGGGCCATACGAGCAGTACTTC. Amino acid sequence: CASSLSYGRELAGGPYEQYF.

This clone was observed once. The chain links TRBV7-9 to TRBJ2-1; 12 positions agree with TRBD1. The CDR3 is 18 amino acids. CDR1 is SEHNR and CDR2 is FQNEAQ in the germline V gene (reference sequence). The V segment lost 4 bases and the J segment 9 bases; nucleotides outside the gene matches: 16. The CDR3 sequence is CASSSGQGARQTTGEQFF. In nucleotides, the CDR3 is TGTGCCAGCAGCTCGGGACAGGGGGCTAGGCAGACCACAGGTGAGCAGTTCTTC.

In DNA form, the CDR3 reads TGTGCCAGCACCCCCCAGCGGGAGGGCTTTCACACCGGGGAGCTGTTTTTT. Translating gives CASTPQREGFHTGELFF. This sequence joins TRBV25-1 and TRBJ2-2; 10 bases are shared with TRBD2. The germline V gene encodes CDR1 MGHDK and CDR2 SYGVNS. V lost 7 bases, J lost 3 bases, and 11 bases stayed unmatched. The CDR3 consists of 17 residues.

V gene TRBV6-4 combines with J gene TRBJ2-1; the match to TRBD2 covers 8 bases. V gave up 4 bases and J gave up 6 bases; unmatched junction bases: 5. Germline CDR1 and CDR2: MRHNA and SNTAGT. The CDR3 spans 14 residues. The chain's CDR3 is CASSVGTRANEQFF. CDR3 DNA: TGTGCCAGCAGTGTTGGGACTAGGGCCAATGAGCAGTTCTTC.

This rearrangement joins TRBV5-1 to TRBJ2-6, with 9 bases identical to TRBD1. In germline, CDR1 is SGHRS, CDR2 YFSETQ. With 3 bases clipped from V and 2 bases from J, the junction kept 6 bases outside the gene matches. CDR3 size: 17 residues. CDR3 coding DNA: TGCGCCAGCAGCTCCGGGACAGGGTGGACTGGGGCCAACGTCCTGACTTTC. It yields the protein CASSSGTGWTGANVLTF.

V and J are TRBV6-4 and TRBJ2-7; 11 bases line up with TRBD2. Germline V gene data show CDR1 as MRHNA and CDR2 as SNTAGT. With 2 bases clipped from V and 5 bases from J, the junction kept 8 bases outside the gene matches. This CDR3 has 16 amino acids. The DNA of the CDR3 is TGTGCCAGCAGTGACATTCTAGCGGGAGGACTCCACGAGCAGTACGTC. Translation: CASSDILAGGLHEQYV.

V is TRBV7-9 and J is TRBJ1-4; the D is unclear. This CDR3 has 11 amino acids. Germline-derived CDR1 and CDR2 are SEHNR and FQNEAQ (reference sequence). Trimming shortened V by 1 base and J by 11 bases, and 5 bases separated the two germline ends. The CDR3 DNA reads as TGTGCCAGCAGCTTAGACGCGAAACTGTTTTTT. It yields the protein CASSLDAKLFF.

Only a few counts were recorded for this clone. The V call is TRBV19, the J call TRBJ1-4; possible D gene TRBD1, 6 bases. CDR3 length equals 17 residues. The germline V and J ends were trimmed by 1 base and 6 bases, with 18 bases remaining between them. From germline, CDR1 is LNHDA and CDR2 SQIVND (reference sequence). CDR3 protein: CASSIGATGQRYEKLFF. Written as DNA, the CDR3 is TGTGCCAGTAGTATAGGTGCCACAGGGCAGCGGTATGAAAAACTGTTTTTT.

The chain combines TRBV27 with TRBJ2-7; 9 positions match TRBD1. Germline CDR1 MNHEY, CDR2 SMNVEV (reference sequence). The V segment lost 2 bases and the J segment 2 bases; nucleotides outside the gene matches: 7. The CDR3 length is 16 residues. Written as DNA, the CDR3 is TGTGCCAGCAGTTTACGGGGACAGGGATCTCCCTACGAGCAGTACTTC. This gives the protein CASSLRGQGSPYEQYF.

The chain is built from TRBV19 and TRBJ1-1; 9 bases fit TRBD1. The CDR3 is made up of 13 amino acids. Germline V lookup: CDR1 LNHDA, CDR2 SQIVND (reference sequence). Trimming removed 6 bases from V and 4 bases from J; junction bases left unmatched: 3. The CDR3 loop is CASRQGASTEAFF. CDR3 in DNA: TGTGCCAGTAGACAGGGGGCGAGCACTGAAGCTTTCTTT.

In its sample, this clone was seen a few times. The rearrangement joins TRBV5-6 to TRBJ2-7; 9 bases match TRBD2. The CDR3 is 16 amino acids. V gave up 0 bases and J gave up 3 bases; unmatched junction bases: 7. CDR1 and CDR2 from the germline V gene are SGHDT and YYEEEE. The DNA of the CDR3 is TGTGCCAGCAGCTTGGGCGTGGGACTAGCAAGCTACGAGCAGTACTTC. Its translation is CASSLGVGLASYEQYF. Looking up the rest from reference TRBV5-6 and TRBJ2-7 gives the full variable domain: DAGVTQSPTHLIKTRGQQVTLRCSPKSGHDTVSWYQQALGQGPQFIFQYYEEEERQRGNFPDRFSGHQFPNYSSELNVNALLLGDSALYLCASSLGVGLASYEQYFGPGTRLTVT.

About this clone: The same CDR3 arises from other DNA sequences in this sample as well. Here the CDR3 DNA reads TGTGCCAGCAGCGTAGGAGGGGGCTCTGGAAACACCATATATTTT. This translates into CASSVGGGSGNTIYF. This chain links TRBV9 with TRBJ1-3; possibly TRBD1 for D (6 bases). The V gene's germline CDR1 is SGDLS and CDR2 YYNGEE. Trimming cost V 0 bases and J 0 bases, with 7 bases left between them. This CDR3 contains 15 residues.